This T cell receptor beta chain was observed in a study of T cell responses to AZD1222 COVID-19 vaccine. General observations from the study: Repertoire sampling occurred only after the peak T cell response. CD4 TCRs covered the whole spike, strongest at regions 160-218 and 743-854. In a largely white British group with more females than males, clonal diversity was possibly underestimated.

Germline CDR1 SEHNR, CDR2 FQNEAQ (reference sequence). The length of the CDR3 is 13 residues. Generated by immunoSEQ multiplex PCR, the TCRdb table keeps only in-frame clones and is missing some. Of some 130,000 clones listed, around 93% are singletons. As concerns this clone: Its antigen is unidentified. Sequence at one end of the junction differs from germline and may be a read error.

The chain is built from TRBV7-9 and TRBJ1-1, with 7 bases aligning to TRBD1. This TCR came from an adult who received the AZD1222 COVID-19 vaccine. The sequenced sample was peripheral blood, obtained 28 days after the second AZD1222 dose. The CDR3 DNA follows: TGTGCCAGCAGCACGACAGGGAACGCTGAAGCTTTCTTT. Amino acids: CASSTTGNAEAFF.